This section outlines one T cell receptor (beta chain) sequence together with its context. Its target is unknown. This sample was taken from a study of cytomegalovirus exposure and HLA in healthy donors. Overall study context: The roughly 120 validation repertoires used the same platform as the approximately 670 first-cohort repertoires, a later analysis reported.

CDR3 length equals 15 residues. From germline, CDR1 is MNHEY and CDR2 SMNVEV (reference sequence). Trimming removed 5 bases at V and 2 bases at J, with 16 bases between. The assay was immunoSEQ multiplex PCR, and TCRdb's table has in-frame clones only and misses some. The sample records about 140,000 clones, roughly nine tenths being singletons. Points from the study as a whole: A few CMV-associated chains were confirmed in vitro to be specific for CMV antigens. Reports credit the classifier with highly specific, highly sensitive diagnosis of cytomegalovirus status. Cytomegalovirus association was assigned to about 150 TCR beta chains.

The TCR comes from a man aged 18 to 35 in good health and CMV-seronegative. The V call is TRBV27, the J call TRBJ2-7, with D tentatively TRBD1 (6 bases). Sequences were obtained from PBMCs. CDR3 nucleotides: TGTGCCAGCAGTATAGGACAGTATCGGGCCTACGAGCAGTACTTC. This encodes CASSIGQYRAYEQYF.